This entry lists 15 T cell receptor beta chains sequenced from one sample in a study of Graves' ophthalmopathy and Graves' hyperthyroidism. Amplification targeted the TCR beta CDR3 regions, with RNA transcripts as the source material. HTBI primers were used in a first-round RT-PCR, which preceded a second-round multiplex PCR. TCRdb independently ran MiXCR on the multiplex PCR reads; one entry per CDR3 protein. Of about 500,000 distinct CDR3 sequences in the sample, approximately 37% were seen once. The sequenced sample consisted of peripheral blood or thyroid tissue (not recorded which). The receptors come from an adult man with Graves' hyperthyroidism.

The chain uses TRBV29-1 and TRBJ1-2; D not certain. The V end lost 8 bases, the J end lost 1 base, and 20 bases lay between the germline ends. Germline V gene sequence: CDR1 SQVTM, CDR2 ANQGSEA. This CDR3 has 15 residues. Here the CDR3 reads CSSSGRGPLNYGYTF. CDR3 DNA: TGCAGCAGTTCAGGAAGAGGGCCTCTTAACTATGGCTACACCTTC.

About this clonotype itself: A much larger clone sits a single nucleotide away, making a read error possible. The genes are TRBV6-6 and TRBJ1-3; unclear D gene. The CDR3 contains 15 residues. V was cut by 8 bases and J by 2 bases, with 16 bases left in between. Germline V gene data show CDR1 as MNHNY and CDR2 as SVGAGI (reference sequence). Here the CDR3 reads CASPRGLGPGNTIYF. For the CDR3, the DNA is TGTGCCAGCCCGCGTGGGTTGGGCCCTGGAAACACCATATATTTT.

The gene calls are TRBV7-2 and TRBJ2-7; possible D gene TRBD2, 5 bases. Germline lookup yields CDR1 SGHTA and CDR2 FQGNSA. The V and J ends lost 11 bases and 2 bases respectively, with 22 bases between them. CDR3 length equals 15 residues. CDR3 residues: CAWSGVQAAPYEQYF. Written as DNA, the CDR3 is TGTGCCTGGAGTGGGGTCCAAGCGGCGCCCTACGAGCAGTACTTC.

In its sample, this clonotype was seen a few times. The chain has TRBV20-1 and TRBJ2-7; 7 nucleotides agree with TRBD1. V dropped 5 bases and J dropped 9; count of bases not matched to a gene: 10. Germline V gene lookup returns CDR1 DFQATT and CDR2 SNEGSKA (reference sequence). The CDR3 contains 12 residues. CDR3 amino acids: CSAADRLKRQYF. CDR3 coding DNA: TGCAGTGCTGCGGACAGGTTAAAAAGGCAGTACTTC.

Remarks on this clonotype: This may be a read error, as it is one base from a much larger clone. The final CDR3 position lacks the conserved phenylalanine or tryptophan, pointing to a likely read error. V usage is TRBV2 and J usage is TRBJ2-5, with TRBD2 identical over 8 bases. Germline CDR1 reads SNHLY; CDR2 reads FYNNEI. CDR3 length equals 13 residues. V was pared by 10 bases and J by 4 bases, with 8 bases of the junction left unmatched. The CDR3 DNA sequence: TGTGCCACCGGCGGGGGGCAGAGAGAGACCCAGTACTAC. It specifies CATGGGQRETQYY.

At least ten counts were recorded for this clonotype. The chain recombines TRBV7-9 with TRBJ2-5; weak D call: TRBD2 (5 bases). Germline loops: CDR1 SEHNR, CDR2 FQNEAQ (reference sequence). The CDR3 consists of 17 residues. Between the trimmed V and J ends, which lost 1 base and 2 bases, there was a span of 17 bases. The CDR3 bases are TGTGCCAGCAGCTTAGGGTCCCTAGCCGTCGCGCAAGAGACCCAGTACTTC. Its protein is CASSLGSLAVAQETQYF.

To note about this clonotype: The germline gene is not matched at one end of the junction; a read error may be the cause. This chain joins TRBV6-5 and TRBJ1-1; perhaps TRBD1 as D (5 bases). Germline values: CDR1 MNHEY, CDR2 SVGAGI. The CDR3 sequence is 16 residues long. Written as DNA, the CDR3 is TGCGCCAGCAGTGATAAACACGGGGCGCTGAACACTGAAGCTTTCTTT. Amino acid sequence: CASSDKHGALNTEAFF.

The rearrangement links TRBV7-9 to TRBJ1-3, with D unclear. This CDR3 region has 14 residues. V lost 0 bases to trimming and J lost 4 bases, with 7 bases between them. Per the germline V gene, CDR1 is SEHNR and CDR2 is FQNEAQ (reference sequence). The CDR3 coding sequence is TGTGCCAGCAGCTTAGCGGGCAGGGGAAACACCATATATTTT. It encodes CASSLAGRGNTIYF.

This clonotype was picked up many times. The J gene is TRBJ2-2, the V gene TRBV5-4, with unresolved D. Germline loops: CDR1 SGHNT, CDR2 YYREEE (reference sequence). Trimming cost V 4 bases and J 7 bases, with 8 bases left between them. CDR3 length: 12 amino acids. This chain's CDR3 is CASSPPSGELFF. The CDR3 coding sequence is TGTGCCAGCAGCCCCCCAAGCGGGGAGCTGTTTTTT.

This CDR3 is CASSARDRETQYF. CDR3 sequence (DNA): TGTGCCAGCAGTGCCCGGGACAGGGAGACCCAGTACTTC. This chain joins TRBV7-9 and TRBJ2-5; the match to TRBD1 covers 8 bases. The germline V gene has CDR1 SEHNR and CDR2 FQNEAQ (reference sequence). V dropped 6 bases and J dropped 5; count of bases not matched to a gene: 5. This CDR3 has 13 residues. The full variable domain, its missing parts supplied by reference TRBV7-9 and TRBJ2-5, is DTGVSQNPRHKITKRGQNVTFRCDPISEHNRLYWYRQTLGQGPEFLTYFQNEAQLEKSRLLSDRFSAERPKGSFSTLEIQRTEQGDSAMYLCASSARDRETQYFGPGTRLLVL.

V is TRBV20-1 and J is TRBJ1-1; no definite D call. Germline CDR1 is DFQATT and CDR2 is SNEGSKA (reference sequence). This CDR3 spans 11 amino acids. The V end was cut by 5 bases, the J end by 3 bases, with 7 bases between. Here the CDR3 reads CSAQWDTEAFF. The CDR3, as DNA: TGCAGTGCTCAGTGGGACACTGAAGCTTTCTTT.

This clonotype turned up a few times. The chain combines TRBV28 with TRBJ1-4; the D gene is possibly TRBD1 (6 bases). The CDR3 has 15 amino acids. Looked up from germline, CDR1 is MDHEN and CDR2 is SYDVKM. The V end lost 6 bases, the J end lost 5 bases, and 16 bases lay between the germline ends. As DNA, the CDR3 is TGTGCCAGCAGACCGGGGGACAATAGAAATGAAAAACTGTTTTTT. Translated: CASRPGDNRNEKLFF.

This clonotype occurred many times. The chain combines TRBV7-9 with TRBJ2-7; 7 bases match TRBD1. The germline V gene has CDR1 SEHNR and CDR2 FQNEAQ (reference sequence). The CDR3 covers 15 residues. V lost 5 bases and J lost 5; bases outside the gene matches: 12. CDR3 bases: TGTGCCAGCAGCCATAGTCAGGGGGTTCTGGACGAGCAGTACTTC. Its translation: CASSHSQGVLDEQYF. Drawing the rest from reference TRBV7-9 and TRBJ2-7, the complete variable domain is DTGVSQNPRHKITKRGQNVTFRCDPISEHNRLYWYRQTLGQGPEFLTYFQNEAQLEKSRLLSDRFSAERPKGSFSTLEIQRTEQGDSAMYLCASSHSQGVLDEQYFGPGTRLTVT.

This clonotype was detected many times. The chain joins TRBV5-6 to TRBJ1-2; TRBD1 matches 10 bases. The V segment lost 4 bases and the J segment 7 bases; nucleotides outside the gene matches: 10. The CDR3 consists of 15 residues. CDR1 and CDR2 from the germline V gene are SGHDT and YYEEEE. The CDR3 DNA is TGTGCCAGCAGCAGACGGGACAGGGGACCGTTTGGCTACACCTTC. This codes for CASSRRDRGPFGYTF.

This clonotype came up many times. CDR3 sequence: CATTATGTGSNGELFF. In DNA, the CDR3 is TGTGCCACCACCGCCACTGGGACAGGGTCTAACGGGGAGCTGTTTTTT. The V call is TRBV24-1, the J call TRBJ2-2; 9 positions agree with TRBD1. V was clipped by 8 bases and J by 7 bases; unmatched bases: 13. Germline V gives CDR1 KGHDR, CDR2 SFDVKD. The CDR3 is 16 residues long.